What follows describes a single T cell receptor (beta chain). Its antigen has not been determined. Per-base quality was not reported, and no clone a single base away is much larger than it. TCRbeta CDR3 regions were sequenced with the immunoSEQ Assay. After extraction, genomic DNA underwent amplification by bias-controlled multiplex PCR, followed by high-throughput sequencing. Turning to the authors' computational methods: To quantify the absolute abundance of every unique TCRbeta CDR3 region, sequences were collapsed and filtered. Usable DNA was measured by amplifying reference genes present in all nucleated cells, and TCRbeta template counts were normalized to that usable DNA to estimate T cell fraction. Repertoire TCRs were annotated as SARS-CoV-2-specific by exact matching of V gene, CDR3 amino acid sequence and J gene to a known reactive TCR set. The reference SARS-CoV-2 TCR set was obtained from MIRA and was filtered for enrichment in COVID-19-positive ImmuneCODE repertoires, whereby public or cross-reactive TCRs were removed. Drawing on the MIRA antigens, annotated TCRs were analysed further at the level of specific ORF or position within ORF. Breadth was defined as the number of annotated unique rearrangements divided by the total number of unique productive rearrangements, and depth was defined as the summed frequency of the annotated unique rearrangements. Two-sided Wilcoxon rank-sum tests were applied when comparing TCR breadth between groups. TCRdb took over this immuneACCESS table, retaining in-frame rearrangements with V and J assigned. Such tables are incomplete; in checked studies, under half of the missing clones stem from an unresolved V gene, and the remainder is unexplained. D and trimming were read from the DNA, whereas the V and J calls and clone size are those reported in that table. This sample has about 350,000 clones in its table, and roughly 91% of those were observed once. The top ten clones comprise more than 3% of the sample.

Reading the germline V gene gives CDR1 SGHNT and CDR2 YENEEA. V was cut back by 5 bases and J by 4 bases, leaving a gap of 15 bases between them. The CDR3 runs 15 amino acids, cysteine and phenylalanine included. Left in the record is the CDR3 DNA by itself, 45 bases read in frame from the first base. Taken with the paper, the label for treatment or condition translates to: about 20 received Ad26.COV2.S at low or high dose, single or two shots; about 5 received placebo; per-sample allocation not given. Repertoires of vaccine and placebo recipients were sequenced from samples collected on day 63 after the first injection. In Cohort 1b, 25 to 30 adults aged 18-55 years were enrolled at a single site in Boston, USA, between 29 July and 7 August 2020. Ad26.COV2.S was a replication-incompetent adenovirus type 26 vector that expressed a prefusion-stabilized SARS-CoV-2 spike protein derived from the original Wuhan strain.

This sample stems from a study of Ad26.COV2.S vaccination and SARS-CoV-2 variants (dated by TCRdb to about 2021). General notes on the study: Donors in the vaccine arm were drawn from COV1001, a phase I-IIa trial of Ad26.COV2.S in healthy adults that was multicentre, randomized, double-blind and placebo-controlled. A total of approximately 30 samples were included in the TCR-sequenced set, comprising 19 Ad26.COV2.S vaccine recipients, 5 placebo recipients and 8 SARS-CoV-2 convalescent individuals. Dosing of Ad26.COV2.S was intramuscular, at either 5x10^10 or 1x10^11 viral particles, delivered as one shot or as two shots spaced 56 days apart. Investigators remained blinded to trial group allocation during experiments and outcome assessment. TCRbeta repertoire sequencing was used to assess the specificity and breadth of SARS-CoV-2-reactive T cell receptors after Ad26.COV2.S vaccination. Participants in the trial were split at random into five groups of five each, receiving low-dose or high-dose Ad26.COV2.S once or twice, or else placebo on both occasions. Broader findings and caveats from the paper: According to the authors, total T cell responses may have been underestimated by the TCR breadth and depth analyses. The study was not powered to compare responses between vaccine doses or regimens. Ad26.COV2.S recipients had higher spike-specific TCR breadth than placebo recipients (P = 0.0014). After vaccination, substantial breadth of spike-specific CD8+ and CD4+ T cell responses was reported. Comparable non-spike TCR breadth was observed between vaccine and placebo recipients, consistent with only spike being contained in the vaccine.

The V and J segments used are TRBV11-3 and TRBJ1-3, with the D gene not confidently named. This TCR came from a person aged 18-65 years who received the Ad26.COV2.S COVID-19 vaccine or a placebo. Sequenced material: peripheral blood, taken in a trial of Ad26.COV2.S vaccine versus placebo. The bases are TGTGCCAGCAGCCCCGGTGAGGCTGCCGGAAACACCATATATTTT. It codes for CASSPGEAAGNTIYF.